This TCR beta chain derives from a study of blood T cell repertoires in COVID-19. Germline V gene lookup returns CDR1 LNHDA and CDR2 SQIVND (reference sequence). This CDR3 has 14 residues. Trimming removed 10 bases from V and 0 bases from J; junction bases left unmatched: 5. The table came from immunoSEQ multiplex PCR; TCRdb's copy has only in-frame clones and leaves some out. The data show 250,000 or so clones, about 85% seen once. Input material: peripheral blood. The chain carries TRBV19 and TRBJ2-2, with 7 bases matching TRBD2. This TCR came from a man in his fifties or sixties with acute or convalescent COVID-19. CDR3 region: CATSRGANTGELFF. The DNA for the CDR3 is TGTGCCACCTCCCGGGGGGCGAACACCGGGGAGCTGTTTTTT.